The rows below give T cell receptor beta chains drawn from one sample of a study of T-cell reconstitution after alpha-beta-depleted transplantation in children. Via MiXCR, TCRdb re-called the PCR reads, giving one row per CDR3 protein. This sample has hundreds of thousands of distinct CDR3 sequences, with around 13% found just once. Material: PBMCs, obtained before TCRalphabeta/CD19-depleted stem cell transplant. The receptor source for this set is a girl aged 2 to 9 with congenital amegakaryocytic thrombocytopenia, due to receive a stem cell transplant. Each CDR3 is given with its conserved first and last residue. D genes are given only for firm matches. Size is omitted from some rows. Given values are once, few, many or a class for expanded clones.

cdr3_nt cdr3_aa clone_size j_call v_call d_call
TGTGCCAGCAGTAGATCGGGGGCGGGGTCGGATGAGCAGTTCTTC CASSRSGAGSDEQFF few TRBJ2-1 TRBV6-1 .
TGTGCCAGCTCCCAAGGGACTAGCGGGGTTTTCTCCTACGAGCAGTACTTC CASSQGTSGVFSYEQYF many TRBJ2-7 TRBV18 TRBD2
TGTGCCAGCAGCTTTCGGTGGGAGATGGCGGGAGAGGGTGAGACCCAGTACTTC CASSFRWEMAGEGETQYF few TRBJ2-5 TRBV11-1 TRBD2
TGCAGTGCTACCGCTCTTCCCCGCTCCTACAATGAGCAGTTCTTC CSATALPRSYNEQFF . TRBJ2-1 TRBV20-1 .
TGTGCCAGCAGTGAGACTAGCGGGAGTCAACGGGATACGCAGTATTTT CASSETSGSQRDTQYF . TRBJ2-3 TRBV6-1 TRBD2
TGCAGTGCTAGACCTCGGGGTAGCGTCGTCGGGGAGACCCAGTACTTC CSARPRGSVVGETQYF few TRBJ2-5 TRBV20-1 .
TGTGCCAGCAGCCATGACAGGCCCTACGAGCAGTACTTC CASSHDRPYEQYF many TRBJ2-7 TRBV7-9 .
TGCGCCAGCAGCTCCCGGACTAGCAGGAGCGTAAATGAGCAGTTCTTC CASSSRTSRSVNEQFF . TRBJ2-1 TRBV5-1 TRBD2
TGTGCCTGGAGTGGGGGACTAAACCTTGACGAGCAGTACTTC CAWSGGLNLDEQYF . TRBJ2-7 TRBV30 TRBD2
TGTGCCAGCAGCCAAGATCGGGCCATCCCCTACGAGCAGTACTTC CASSQDRAIPYEQYF . TRBJ2-7 TRBV3-1 .
TGTGCCAGCTCATCCCTGGCCGCGGGACTAGCGGGAGTGGTGATCAATGAGCAGTTCTTC CASSSLAAGLAGVVINEQFF many TRBJ2-1 TRBV18 TRBD2
TGTGCCAGCAGCTTAGCACTAGCCTATGAGCAGTTCTTC CASSLALAYEQFF many TRBJ2-1 TRBV7-9 .
TGCAGTGCTAGAGGGGAACAGGGGTACCAAGAGACCCAGTACTTC CSARGEQGYQETQYF many TRBJ2-5 TRBV20-1 TRBD1
TGTGCCAGCAGCCCTCCGAGGTCCTACGAGCAGTACTTC CASSPPRSYEQYF few TRBJ2-7 TRBV7-9 .
TGCAGTGCTCCCGGACAGGGTGTAAAGACCCAGTACTTC CSAPGQGVKTQYF many TRBJ2-5 TRBV20-1 TRBD1
TGTGCCAGCAGCTTAAGCAGGGGTAGCGATGAGCAGTTCTTC CASSLSRGSDEQFF . TRBJ2-1 TRBV7-9 .
TGCAGTGCTACCCGAGAATTTAACTATGGCTACACCTTC CSATREFNYGYTF many TRBJ1-2 TRBV20-1 .
TGTGCCAGCAGCTTGACTAGGATAAAACTCAATGAGCAGTTCTTC CASSLTRIKLNEQFF few TRBJ2-1 TRBV7-2 .
TGTGCCAGCAGTTTTACTAGCGGGAGAACAGATACGCAGTATTTT CASSFTSGRTDTQYF . TRBJ2-3 TRBV2 TRBD2
TGTGCCAGCAGCAGACTAGCGGGAGGTGATGAGCAGTTCTTC CASSRLAGGDEQFF many TRBJ2-1 TRBV6-4 TRBD2
TGTGCCAGCAGCTTACAATCCCCACAAAACACCGGGGAGCTGTTTTTT CASSLQSPQNTGELFF many TRBJ2-2 TRBV7-6 .
TGCGCCAGCAGCCACGACAGGGGCGAGTATGGCTACACCTTC CASSHDRGEYGYTF many TRBJ1-2 TRBV5-1 TRBD1
TGTGCCAGCAGCTCCGGGACTAGCGGGATTGAGACCCAGTACTTC CASSSGTSGIETQYF few TRBJ2-5 TRBV7-9 TRBD2
TGTGCCAGCATCGCCAACCGCGGGAACTCTGGAAACACCATATATTTT CASIANRGNSGNTIYF many TRBJ1-3 TRBV28 .
TGCAGTGCTAGTTTGGGGGCTGATGGCTACACCTTC CSASLGADGYTF few TRBJ1-2 TRBV20-1 .
TGCGCCACCAGAGGACGGCTGAACACTGAAGCTTTCTTT CATRGRLNTEAFF many TRBJ1-1 TRBV5-1 .
TGCGCCAGCAGCTTGTGGGGGGGGCAGAGCTCCTACAATGAGCAGTTCTTC CASSLWGGQSSYNEQFF . TRBJ2-1 TRBV5-1 .
TGTGCCAGCAGCATGACAGAGGGCTACGAGCAGTACTTC CASSMTEGYEQYF few TRBJ2-7 TRBV7-3 .
TGCGCCAGCCGCTTAGCGGGAACTACTAATCACGAGCAGTACTTC CASRLAGTTNHEQYF many TRBJ2-7 TRBV10-2 TRBD2
TGCAGCGTCACGGGACTAGCGGACTACGAGCAGTACTTC CSVTGLADYEQYF many TRBJ2-7 TRBV29-1 TRBD2
TGCAGTGCCCCTACGGGACTAGCGGCCTACAATGAGCAGTTCTTC CSAPTGLAAYNEQFF many TRBJ2-1 TRBV20-1 TRBD2
TGTGCCAGCAGTTTTGTTAGCGGGAGAGGGACCGGGGAGCTGTTTTTT CASSFVSGRGTGELFF many TRBJ2-2 TRBV27 TRBD2
TGTGCCAGCAGTTTAGCGGGAGGCCAGGAGCAGTTCTTC CASSLAGGQEQFF many TRBJ2-1 TRBV12-3/TRBV12-4 .
TGTGCCAGCAGTTTATCCGGGATCCGTCCTAAGAACTCCTACGAGCAGTACTTC CASSLSGIRPKNSYEQYF . TRBJ2-7 TRBV12-3/TRBV12-4 .
TGCAGCCCGACAGGGGACACAGATACGCAGTATTTT CSPTGDTDTQYF . TRBJ2-3 TRBV20-1 TRBD1
TGTGCCAGCAGCAACTACCTTAGCTCCTACAATGAGCAGTTCTTC CASSNYLSSYNEQFF many TRBJ2-1 TRBV5-4 .
TGTGCCAGCAGCAATCGTACGGTTTTCTCCTACAATGAGCAGTTCTTC CASSNRTVFSYNEQFF . TRBJ2-1 TRBV21-1 .